This T cell receptor beta chain was identified during a study of monozygotic twins with inflammatory bowel disease. The CDR3 covers 15 residues. In germline, CDR1 is KGHSH, CDR2 LQKENI. UMIs containing a 6-nucleotide sample barcode were added via template switching. TCRdb reworked the 5' RACE reads into one entry per CDR3 protein, no DNA. The sample yields 300,000 to 350,000 distinct CDR3 sequences, of which the top ten take up 2% to 2.5%. This clonotype originated in a human donor with ulcerative colitis or Crohn's disease, or a healthy co-twin of an affected twin (not recorded which). The V and J genes are TRBV18 and TRBJ2-3; TCRdb's assignment of TRBD2 cannot be checked, as there is no DNA. What was sequenced was blood. CDR3 protein: CASSPKLAGKDTQYF.